The clone carrying this TCR beta chain was seen just once. V shed 6 bases and J shed 7 bases, with 9 bases lying between them. The CDR3 length is 11 residues. CDR1 and CDR2 from the germline V gene are KGHSH and LQKENI. Clones were sequenced by immunoSEQ multiplex PCR, and TCRdb holds only the in-frame ones, with some missing. The profile covers 200,000 to 250,000 clones, with 75% to 85% appearing a single time and around 1.3% taken by the ten largest. This sample stems from a study of blood T cell repertoires in COVID-19. The specimen sequenced was peripheral blood. The V gene is TRBV18, the J gene TRBJ1-2, with unresolved D. This TCR derives from a woman aged 30 to 39 with COVID-19, enrolled during active disease. CDR3 region: CASSDPGGYTF. The CDR3 DNA reads as TGTGCCAGCTCTGACCCGGGTGGCTACACCTTC.